The T cell receptor beta chain under discussion was sequenced for a study of T cell clones after liver transplantation (dated by TCRdb to about 2019). Regarding the research as a whole: The samples were obtained from ITN030ST, a randomized trial that attempted immunosuppression withdrawal within 2 years after liver transplantation. Blood samples were collected pre-transplant, then pre-randomization ahead of withdrawal, and finally post-randomization once withdrawal had either been completed or failed. Subjects received no induction therapy and standard immunosuppression until randomization at 12-24 months post-transplant. Tolerance was defined as complete immunosuppression withdrawal for at least one year with no rise in liver enzymes beyond twice the upper limit of normal. Donor-reactive T cell clones were identified using TCRbeta sequencing after a pre-transplant mixed lymphocyte reaction and were then followed in post-transplant blood. Of the 8 liver transplant recipients making up the studied cohort, 3 were classified as tolerant and 5 as non-tolerant. As an antigen-independent comparator for donor-reactive sequences, third party-reactive TCRbeta sequences were also identified from pre-transplant MLRs. Three of the eight recipients were HCV-positive; the others were transplanted for non-autoimmune, non-viral indications.

Findings and caveats that apply to the study as a whole: A significant post-transplant decrease in circulating donor-reactive CD4 TCRbeta sequences was observed in most of the 8 subjects, irrespective of tolerance or HCV status. Conclusions were preliminary, limited by small, heterogeneous patient numbers and non-standardized post-transplant time points. Once repertoire turnover was taken into account, donor-reactive detection showed a significant reduction for CD4 in 7 of 8 subjects and for CD8 in 8 of 8. In two subjects, low numbers of available donor cells limited the measurable donor-reactive repertoire. A greater decline was seen for donor-reactive sequences than for third party-reactive sequences, suggesting partial antigen-specific deletion unrelated to withdrawal success. Because allograft tissue specimens were not available, migration of donor-reactive T cells into the graft, rather than deletion, may have occurred.

This clone came up a few times. The antigen this receptor binds is unknown. No per-base quality is available; no much larger clone lies one base away. The time point label for this specimen denotes: pre-transplant. Thawed unstimulated PBMCs were stained for CD3, CD4 and CD8 and FACS-sorted into CD3+CD4+ and CD3+CD8+ populations. All 8 studied subjects were randomized to immunosuppression withdrawal. The Qiagen DNeasy Blood and Tissue Kit was used for isolation of genomic DNA. Frozen genomic DNA underwent high-throughput TCRbeta CDR3 sequencing by immunoSEQ, including PCR amplification, mapping, bias correction and internal controls. Concerning the study's data processing: Productive rearrangements were kept, and unique TCRbeta sequences were defined by CDR3 nucleotide sequence plus V and J gene. For a sequence to be called donor-reactive, it needed a frequency of at least 0.01% and at least 5-fold expansion in CFSE-low cells compared with unstimulated pre-transplant cells. To ensure at least 90% detection power, minimum frequency thresholds were set for each subject based on that subject's lowest-template unstimulated sample. Jensen-Shannon divergence between the top 1000 TCRbeta sequences after and before transplant was used to measure repertoire turnover. Two-sided Fisher's exact tests were used to test for changes in the detection of donor-reactive sequences. Drawn from immuneACCESS, this table holds only the in-frame rearrangements with V and J called that TCRdb kept. Clones are partly lost; checked studies trace under half to an unresolved V gene and leave the rest unexplained. D and trimming were read from the DNA, whereas the V and J calls and clone size are those reported in that table. The sample table records about 75,000 clones; around 90% of these occur just once. Roughly 3% of the sample comes from the top ten.

For CDR1 and CDR2, the germline V gene lists SQVTM and ANQGSEA. Relative to germline, V is 7 bases shorter and J is 0 bases shorter, with 13 bases between their ends. The CDR3 numbers 14 residues from cysteine through phenylalanine. Kept here is only the CDR3 DNA, which spans 42 bases and is read in frame from base 1. The clonotype comes from a human donor who received a liver transplant. Sequencing used CD4+ T cells from blood, obtained before liver transplant. Recombination connected TRBV29-1 to TRBJ2-4; the D gene is perhaps TRBD2, on 6 matching bases. Here is the DNA: TGCAGCGGTGCTAGCGTTCTAGCCAAAAACATTCAGTACTTC. It translates as CSGASVLAKNIQYF.